Below, 4 T cell receptor beta chains from the same sample are listed, as sequenced in a study of technical replicates of blood from several donors. TCRdb keeps only in-frame clones here, not all; method: immunoSEQ multiplex PCR. Among around 80,000 clones listed, around 94% were seen once. Specimen: T cells isolated from PBMCs. The origin of the receptors is a human donor in good health.

The rearrangement uses TRBV11-3 and TRBJ2-7, with a tentative D call TRBD2 (5 bases). The ends were cut back, 0 bases at V and 3 bases at J, with 6 bases in the middle. The CDR3 has 13 amino acids. Germline CDR1 SGHNT, CDR2 YENEEA. CDR3 nucleotide sequence: TGTGCCAGCAGCTTAGATCGGGACTACGAGCAGTACTTC. Translated, it gives CASSLDRDYEQYF.

V gene TRBV27 combines with J gene TRBJ2-5; 7 nucleotides line up with TRBD2. Germline V gives CDR1 MNHEY, CDR2 SMNVEV (reference sequence). The CDR3 length is 12 residues. Trimming at V came to 8 bases and at J to 7 bases, leaving 7 bases not matched to a gene. The DNA of the CDR3 is TGTGCCAGCTGGGACTACTTGAGGACCCAGTACTTC. It yields the protein CASWDYLRTQYF.

The rearrangement links TRBV6-6 to TRBJ2-3; the D is unclear. The length of the CDR3 is 14 residues. Germline V CDR1 and CDR2: MNHNY, SVGAGI (reference sequence). V dropped 7 bases and J dropped 3 bases, with 14 bases sitting between them. The CDR3 DNA follows: TGTGCCAGCATGAGGCTAGGTGTAACAGATACGCAGTATTTT. It specifies CASMRLGVTDTQYF.

This clone was seen just once. This rearrangement joins TRBV27 to TRBJ2-3, with a tentative D call TRBD2 (5 bases). V lost 8 bases and J lost 0, with 21 bases in between. The CDR3 runs 17 residues. Germline loops: CDR1 MNHEY, CDR2 SMNVEV (reference sequence). CDR3 protein: CASSLGAAGFSTDTQYF. In DNA form, the CDR3 reads TGTGCCAGCTCTCTGGGCGCTGCGGGCTTTAGCACAGATACGCAGTATTTT.